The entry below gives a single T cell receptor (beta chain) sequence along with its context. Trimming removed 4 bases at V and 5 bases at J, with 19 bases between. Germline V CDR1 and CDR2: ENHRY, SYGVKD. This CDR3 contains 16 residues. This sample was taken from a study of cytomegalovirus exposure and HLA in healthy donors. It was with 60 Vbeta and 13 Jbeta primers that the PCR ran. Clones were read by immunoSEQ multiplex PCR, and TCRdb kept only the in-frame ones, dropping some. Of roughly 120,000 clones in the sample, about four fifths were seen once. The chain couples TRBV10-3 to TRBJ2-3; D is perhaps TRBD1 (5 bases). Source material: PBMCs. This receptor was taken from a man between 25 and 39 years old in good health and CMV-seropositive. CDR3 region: CAISGGQVGYGDTQYF. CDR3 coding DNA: TGTGCCATCAGTGGGGGCCAGGTAGGGTATGGAGATACGCAGTATTTT.